Each of the 13 T cell receptor beta chains below was sequenced from the same sample in a study of T-cell reconstitution after alpha-beta-depleted transplantation in children. The TCRbeta library incorporated unique molecular identifiers. TCRdb independently ran MiXCR on the PCR reads; one entry per CDR3 protein. The sample holds around 700,000 distinct CDR3 sequences, 13% seen once. The sequencing here drew on PBMCs, taken before TCRalphabeta/CD19-depleted stem cell transplant. The receptors shown here come from a girl aged 2-9 years with congenital amegakaryocytic thrombocytopenia, due to receive a stem cell transplant.

This clonotype was counted a few times. The CDR3 bases are TGCGCCAGCAGCTTTTTTGGGGATGGGGCCAACGTCCTGACTTTC. Translating gives CASSFFGDGANVLTF. This chain links TRBV5-1 with TRBJ2-6; D is uncertain. Germline lookup yields CDR1 SGHRS and CDR2 YFSETQ. Between the trimmed V and J ends, which lost 2 bases and 3 bases, there was a span of 9 bases. The CDR3 length is 15 residues.

This clonotype occurred a few times. This chain links TRBV27 with TRBJ1-5; TRBD1 matches 8 bases. Per germline, CDR1 MNHEY and CDR2 SMNVEV (reference sequence). Trimming took 6 bases from V and 0 from J; bases not matched to a gene: 7. The CDR3 contains 16 residues. The CDR3 loop is CASRDGTGISNQPQHF. As DNA, the CDR3 is TGTGCCAGCAGAGATGGGACAGGCATTAGCAATCAGCCCCAGCATTTT.

This clonotype was picked up many times. V usage is TRBV7-6 and J usage is TRBJ2-3, with 10 bases identical to TRBD1. The CDR3 length is 17 residues. The germline V gene encodes CDR1 SGHVS and CDR2 FNYEAQ. V shed 0 bases and J 8 bases; nucleotides not matched to a gene: 11. CDR3 coding DNA: TGTGCCAGCAGCTTAGCGTGGAGAGACAGGGGGCATGGTACGCAGTATTTT. Translating gives CASSLAWRDRGHGTQYF.

The sample holds many counts of this clonotype. The chain links TRBV20-1 to TRBJ2-1; tentative D call: TRBD1 (5 bases). The CDR3 runs 16 residues. Between the trimmed V and J ends, which lost 3 bases and 3 bases, there was a span of 18 bases. Germline V lookup: CDR1 DFQATT, CDR2 SNEGSKA (reference sequence). The CDR3 nucleotides are TGCAGTGCTAGGGTACTCCAGGGATTGGACTACAATGAGCAGTTCTTC. Translated, it gives CSARVLQGLDYNEQFF.

A single count supports this clonotype. A much larger clonotype is one base distant, so this may be a read error. This chain links TRBV20-1 with TRBJ1-6; TRBD1 is a possible D gene (6 bases). The CDR3 has 18 amino acids. Per germline, CDR1 DFQATT and CDR2 SNEGSKA (reference sequence). The CDR3 DNA sequence: TGCTGTGCTAGAGATGCATGGGGGCGTGACGACTACAATTCACCCCTCCACTTT. This codes for CCARDAWGRDDYNSPLHF.

This clonotype has a handful of counts. This chain joins TRBV5-1 and TRBJ2-3; D is undetermined. The V end was cut by 0 bases, the J end by 4 bases, with 15 bases between. The germline V gene has CDR1 SGHRS and CDR2 YFSETQ. The CDR3 sequence is 16 residues long. The CDR3: CASSLDGPSRADTQYF. The CDR3 coding sequence is TGCGCCAGCAGCTTGGATGGCCCCTCCCGTGCAGATACGCAGTATTTT.

V and J are TRBV5-1 and TRBJ2-7, with D perhaps matching TRBD1 (5 bases). Germline CDR1 is SGHRS and CDR2 is YFSETQ. Trimming removed 7 bases at V and 5 bases at J, with 16 bases between. The CDR3 is 13 residues long. In DNA form, the CDR3 reads TGCGCCAGCTACCTCCAGGGTGGGGACGAGCAGTACTTC. Translating it yields CASYLQGGDEQYF. Supplemented by reference TRBV5-1 and TRBJ2-7, the full variable domain reads KAGVTQTPRYLIKTRGQQVTLSCSPISGHRSVSWYQQTPGQGLQFLFEYFSETQRNKGNFPGRFSGRQFSNSRSEMNVSTLELGDSALYLCASYLQGGDEQYFGPGTRLTVT.

In this sample, this clonotype turned up a few times. The chain has TRBV20-1 and TRBJ1-4; D perhaps matches TRBD1 (6 bases). In germline, CDR1 is DFQATT, CDR2 SNEGSKA (reference sequence). The CDR3 totals 12 residues. The germline V and J ends were trimmed by 3 bases and 4 bases, with 6 bases remaining between them. The CDR3 DNA reads TGCAGTGCTAGCAGGGGTAATGAAAAACTGTTTTTT. Translation gives CSASRGNEKLFF.

For this clonotype: It may be a read error: a sequence one base away is much more abundant. The chain recombines TRBV20-1 with TRBJ1-1; D not certain. V gave up 0 bases and J gave up 4 bases, with 9 bases separating them. The CDR3 totals 13 residues. Germline lookup yields CDR1 DFQATT and CDR2 SNEGSKA (reference sequence). CDR3 bases: TGCAGTGCTAGAGATCAGGTGATCACTGAAGCTTTCTTT. Protein: CSARDQVITEAFF.

CDR3 in amino acids: CASSLPGLAVQDTQYF. CDR3 coding DNA: TGCGCCAGCAGCTTGCCGGGACTAGCGGTTCAGGATACGCAGTATTTT. J is TRBJ2-3 and V is TRBV5-1, with TRBD2 matching over 11 bases. CDR1 is SGHRS and CDR2 is YFSETQ in the germline V gene. Germline trimming cut 1 base from V and 6 bases from J; bases unmatched to any gene: 7. This CDR3 contains 16 residues.

V gene TRBV19 combines with J gene TRBJ2-6; D not resolved. The length of the CDR3 is 12 residues. Germline CDR1 LNHDA, CDR2 SQIVND (reference sequence). With 7 bases removed from V and 4 bases from J, the gap between germline ends came to 5 bases. As DNA, the CDR3 is TGTGCCAGTACCGTGGGGGCCAACGTCCTGACTTTC. It codes for CASTVGANVLTF.

The chain couples TRBV5-1 to TRBJ2-1; 11 positions match TRBD2. Germline loops: CDR1 SGHRS, CDR2 YFSETQ. Germline trimming cut 2 bases from V and 7 bases from J; bases unmatched to any gene: 14. The CDR3 has 18 amino acids. The chain's CDR3 is CASSFLQGPTSGNNEQFF. CDR3 coding DNA: TGCGCCAGCAGCTTTCTACAGGGGCCGACTAGCGGGAATAATGAGCAGTTCTTC.

This clonotype was counted ten times or more. The rearrangement uses TRBV20-1 and TRBJ2-1, with D possibly matching TRBD2 (5 bases). Germline CDR1 is DFQATT and CDR2 is SNEGSKA (reference sequence). V was cut by 1 base and J by 5 bases, with 9 bases left in between. This CDR3 has 13 residues. The CDR3, as DNA: TGCAGTGCTAGAGGAGGGCGGGACAATGAGCAGTTCTTC. It encodes CSARGGRDNEQFF.